This T cell receptor (beta chain) was retrieved from a study of OX40 agonist ivuxolimab in advanced cancers. The overall study: At doses from 0.01 to 10 mg/kg, patients were given intravenous ivuxolimab every 2 weeks. General study results and limits: With doses of 0.1 to 3.0 mg/kg, CD4+ and CD8+ blood T cells had undergone clonal expansion by week 6. The mean number of expanded clones was higher in CD8+ T cells than in CD4+.

In the case of this clone: As yet, its antigen is unknown.

Assay: immunoSEQ multiplex PCR; the TCRdb copy retains only in-frame clones and omits some. The data hold just over 14,000 clones, with 80% observed a single time. The sequence was obtained from an adult with an advanced solid tumor such as melanoma, head and neck, liver or kidney cancer. The sample here was CD4+ or CD8+ T cells sorted from blood, taken in a trial of the OX40 agonist ivuxolimab.

This chain's CDR3 is CASSPTISGTGLEQYF. The DNA for the CDR3 is TGTGCCAGCAGTCCTACCATATCCGGGACAGGGCTAGAGCAGTACTTC. The chain uses TRBV27 and TRBJ2-7, with TRBD1 matching over 9 bases. V was pared by 5 bases and J by 7 bases, with 15 bases of the junction left unmatched. CDR3 length equals 16 residues. From germline, CDR1 is MNHEY and CDR2 SMNVEV (reference sequence).